Sequencing of this TCR beta chain was carried out in a study of T cells after yellow fever vaccination (dated by TCRdb to the late 2010s). With regard to the full study: The SMART-Seq v4 Ultra Low Input RNA kit was used to prepare libraries from fractions with low cell numbers. To follow T-cell clones before and after primary and booster YFV17D yellow fever vaccination, bulk TCR alpha and beta repertoires were sequenced over time. The cohort comprised two healthy male donors, one aged 18 to 29 and one aged 30 to 40 years. Bulk PBMC replicates and cell subsets were isolated from blood drawn at multiple timepoints before and after both primary and secondary immunization. Points the paper makes about the study in general: Compared with the primary T-cell response, the secondary T-cell response was weaker but faster, peaking on day 5 rather than day 15. Computational filtering was needed because FACS-sorted repertoires could contain abundant contaminating clonotypes from the bulk population. A small share of clonotypes occurred in both CD4 and CD8 compartments, likely arising from convergent recombination. After the booster, most of the clones that had expanded following primary vaccination were detected again (just under 97% of CD4 and 80% to 90% of CD8), which suggests that memory was broadly maintained. Because only a couple of donors were included in the study, the extent to which the findings can be generalized is limited.

TCR cDNA was made using 5'RACE template switching, a step that added a universal primer site and unique molecular identifiers. cDNA synthesis was primed from both the TCR alpha and TCR beta constant segments. Two PCR steps were used to amplify libraries, with sample barcodes and sequencing adapters being added in the second step. Libraries were sequenced on Illumina HiSeq 2500 (2x100 bp) or NovaSeq (2x150 bp). From the authors' description of their analysis: MIGEC was used to demultiplex reads and collapse the reads into UMI consensus sequences, and MiXCR was used for V(D)J alignment. Vaccine-responding clonotypes were identified with edgeR using replicate PBMC samples, with FDR below 0.01 and a log2 fold change above 5 up to day 15 being required. Each bulk clonotype was labeled CD4 or CD8 based on which sequenced repertoire, CD4 or CD8, contained the clonotype at higher abundance. TCRdb ran its own pipeline on the public reads, namely fastp trimming at Q25 and MiXCR clone calling, and kept in-frame beta chains. CDR3 protein sequences are deduplicated, and each keeps its most common genes and DNA. TCRdb's processing, not the study's, gives the V and J calls here. This sample is represented by fewer than 650,000 distinct CDR3 sequences; around a fifth of them were singletons. The ten top clones hold 15% to 20% of the sample.

This clonotype was seen a few times. No cognate antigen has been identified for it. Base qualities are not recorded, but no much larger clone differs from it by a single base. Here V drops 7 bases and J drops 2 bases, and the junction holds 5 bases not matched to any gene. As encoded in the germline V gene, CDR1 is MNHEY while CDR2 is SVGEGT. From the cysteine up to the phenylalanine, the CDR3 has a length of 14 residues. CDR3 DNA is the only sequence kept; it has 42 bases, read in frame from the first base. In light of the paper, this sample's treatment or condition label describes: live attenuated yellow fever vaccine strain. At each blood-draw timepoint, two biological replicates of bulk PBMCs were obtained. A standard Ficoll-Paque protocol was used to isolate PBMCs from peripheral blood. RNA was extracted with TriZol from bulk PBMCs, CD4 and CD8 fractions, and dextramer-positive and dextramer-negative fractions.

The clonotype comes from a man aged 18 to 30 who received the YFV17D yellow fever vaccine. The specimen comprised PBMCs, sampled roughly 20 days after the first yellow fever vaccination. The V and J genes are TRBV6-2 or TRBV6-3 and TRBJ2-1; 7 bases in the middle match TRBD2. CDR3 reads: CASKLSGTYNEQFF. The DNA sequence is given as TGTGCCAGCAAACTCAGCGGGACCTACAATGAGCAGTTCTTC.